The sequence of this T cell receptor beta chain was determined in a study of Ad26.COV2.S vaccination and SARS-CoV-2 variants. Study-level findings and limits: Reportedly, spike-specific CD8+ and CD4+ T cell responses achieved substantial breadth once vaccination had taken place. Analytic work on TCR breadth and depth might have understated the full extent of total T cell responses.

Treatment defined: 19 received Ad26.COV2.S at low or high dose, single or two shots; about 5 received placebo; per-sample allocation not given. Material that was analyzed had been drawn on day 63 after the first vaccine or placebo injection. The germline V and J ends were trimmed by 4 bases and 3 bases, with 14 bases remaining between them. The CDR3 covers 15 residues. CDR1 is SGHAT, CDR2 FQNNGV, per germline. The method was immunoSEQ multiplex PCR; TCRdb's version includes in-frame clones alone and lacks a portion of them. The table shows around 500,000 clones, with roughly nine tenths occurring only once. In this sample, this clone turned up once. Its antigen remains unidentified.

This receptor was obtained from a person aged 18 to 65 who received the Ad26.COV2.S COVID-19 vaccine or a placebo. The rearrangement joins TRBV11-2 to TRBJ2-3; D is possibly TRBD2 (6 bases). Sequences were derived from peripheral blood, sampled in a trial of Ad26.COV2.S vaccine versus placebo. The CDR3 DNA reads TGTGCCAGCAGCTCACCGGGACTTTTGACAGATACGCAGTATTTT. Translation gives CASSSPGLLTDTQYF.